One sample yielded the 5 T cell receptor beta chains listed below, sequenced in a study of technical replicates of blood from four donors. The data were produced by immunoSEQ multiplex PCR, yet TCRdb's version contains in-frame clones alone and is incomplete. The sample has about 88,000 clones, around 93% seen once; the top ten hold about 0.24%. The sequencing input was T cells isolated from PBMCs. Every receptor here comes from a human donor in good health.

CDR3 sequence: CASGLVFVWGEEQYF. The DNA of the CDR3 is TGTGCTAGTGGTTTGGTATTCGTCTGGGGGGAGGAGCAGTACTTC. The rearrangement uses TRBV12-5 and TRBJ2-7, with a tentative D call TRBD2 (6 bases). The V gene lost 0 bases and the J gene lost 7 bases, with 16 bases spanning the gap. The CDR3 extends over 15 amino acids. Germline V CDR1 and CDR2: LGHNT, FRNRAP.

The V call is TRBV7-9, the J call TRBJ1-6, with D possibly matching TRBD1 (6 bases). V lost 10 bases and J 0 bases, leaving 10 bases between the germline ends. The CDR3 has 14 amino acids. Germline CDR1 reads SEHNR; CDR2 reads FQNEAQ (reference sequence). The CDR3 sequence: CATMDSSYNSPLHF. The CDR3 coding sequence is TGTGCCACCATGGACAGCTCCTATAATTCACCCCTCCACTTT.

The genes are TRBV28 and TRBJ1-5; TRBD1 matches at 10 bases. With 3 bases clipped from V and 5 bases from J, the junction kept 7 bases outside the gene matches. The CDR3 has 16 amino acids. The germline gives CDR1 MDHEN, CDR2 SYDVKM. This chain's CDR3 is CASSFPLDRGDQPQHF. DNA for the CDR3: TGTGCCAGCAGTTTTCCCTTGGACAGGGGGGATCAGCCCCAGCATTTT.

CDR3 sequence reads: CASTGWRETQYF. The CDR3 coding sequence is TGTGCCAGCACAGGGTGGCGGGAGACCCAGTACTTC. This chain uses TRBV6-1 with TRBJ2-5; tentative D call: TRBD1 (5 bases). The CDR3 loop spans 12 amino acids. Germline V gene data show CDR1 as MNHNS and CDR2 as SASEGT. V lost 7 bases to trimming and J lost 5 bases, with 11 bases between them.

This clone was counted once. V gene TRBV28 combines with J gene TRBJ2-7, with 7 nucleotides matching TRBD2. Germline CDR1 reads MDHEN; CDR2 reads SYDVKM. CDR3 length equals 14 residues. V shed 3 bases and J 2 bases; nucleotides not matched to a gene: 4. The chain's CDR3 is CASSLLSGTYEQYF. For the CDR3, the DNA is TGTGCCAGCAGTTTGTTGAGCGGGACCTACGAGCAGTACTTC. Full variable domain (rest looked up from reference TRBV28 and TRBJ2-7): DVKVTQSSRYLVKRTGEKVFLECVQDMDHENMFWYRQDPGLGLRLIYFSYDVKMKEKGDIPEGYSVSREKKERFSLILESASTNQTSMYLCASSLLSGTYEQYFGPGTRLTVT.